This record looks at one TCR beta chain sequence and its context. This clonotype was found once. Its antigen remains undetermined. No much larger clonotype is one base removed from it; base qualities were not supplied. A lone read is weak support. These data come from a study of regulatory T cells in long-lasting Graves disease (dated by TCRdb to the early 2020s). For the wider study: Newly diagnosed Graves' disease patients had taken antithyroid drugs for less than 3 months. Peripheral blood TCR sequencing and RNA sequencing compared persistent Graves' disease patients with newly diagnosed Graves' disease patients. A total of roughly 35 samples underwent TCR sequencing: around 13 from persistent and some 20 from newly diagnosed Graves' disease patients. The study took place in China and was registered as a clinical trial.

This specimen's time point label, interpreted: newly diagnosed GD, antithyroid drugs for less than 3 months. For both TCR sequencing and RNA sequencing, RNA was extracted from PBMCs using TRIzol. The diagnosis of Graves' disease was made according to American Thyroid Association guidelines. Patients for the study were recruited at an endocrinology department in Xi'an, China. Each patient gave 7.5 to 10 milliliters of peripheral blood, collected in an EDTA anticoagulant tube. Ficoll Paque Plus density gradient separation was used to isolate PBMCs, and no further T cell sorting was performed. An Agilent 2100 Bioanalyzer and agarose gel were used to assess RNA quality, and a NanoDrop 2000 was used to measure RNA concentration. V is reduced by 3 bases and J by 5 bases, leaving a spacing of 17 bases between them. Including cysteine and phenylalanine, the CDR3 has 15 amino acids. Left in the record is the CDR3 DNA by itself, 45 bases read in frame from the first base. Taken from the germline V gene (reference sequence), the CDR1 and CDR2 loops are LNHNV and YYDKDF.

General conclusions and limits of the study: The authors noted that the small sample size was a limitation that may lower accuracy. Peripheral blood alone was examined, since thyroid tissue, which constituted the primary lesion, could not be accessed. A larger number of public clonotypes was shared among persistent patients (approximately 3,000) than among newly diagnosed patients (roughly 970). TRBV28, TRBJ1-2 and TRBJ2-5 were preferentially used in persistent disease, while TRBV20-1 and TRBJ2-1 were favored in newly diagnosed disease. Only the TCR beta chain was sequenced and analyzed. Compared with newly diagnosed patients, persistent Graves' disease patients had lower TCR Shannon entropy and fewer highly expanded clones, which suggests clonal expansion.

The library was made by multiplex PCR. The sequencer listed for this sample is Illumina HiSeq 4000. CDR3 regions were amplified by Arm-PCR with iRepertoire HTBI primers to construct TCR beta libraries. PCR products were gel purified before sequencing. In the authors' own workflow: Gene usage analysis of CDR3 amino acid clonotypes relied on the roughly 60 TRBV and 15 or so TRBJ segments identified across samples. COPE and FqMerger were used to merge filtered high-quality paired reads into contigs. BLAST was used to align contigs to the IMGT TRBV, TRBD and TRBJ reference genes, and CDR3 was defined following IMGT. Any clonotype with a frequency above 0.1% was classified as a highly expanded clone. Shannon entropy was used to measure repertoire diversity, and the Gini coefficient was used to measure V-J evenness. A clonotype was considered public if more than one individual shared it. In TCRdb, the public reads were trimmed at Q25 with fastp and aligned with MiXCR, with productive beta chains retained. For every CDR3 protein sequence, its rows merge into one entry that carries the most common genes and DNA. The V and J calls here are based on TCRdb, not the publication. The sample table holds 620,000 or so distinct CDR3 sequences, of which 16% were seen once. The top ten hold approximately 20% of the sample.

These records were also assigned to another study, of T cells in Graves' hyperthyroidism and ophthalmopathy. As the second publication notes: Graves' hyperthyroidism was defined as stable when no progression to ophthalmopathy occurred over 18 months of follow-up. The hyperthyroidism patients were between 18 and 65 years old and newly diagnosed, with a disease duration of less than 2 months. Exclusion was applied to patients with uncontrolled infections, other autoimmune diseases, pregnancy or lactation. Diagnoses relied on clinical symptoms, serum thyroxine and TRAb, thyroid ultrasound and orbital computed tomography. For the first round of RT-PCR on the TCR CDR3, the HTBI primer set was used together with the Qiagen OneStep RT-PCR kit. Most expanded thyroid clonotypes (frequency above 0.001) were also found in blood, which suggests that blood repertoires may mirror thyroid immune responses. A model built on a 13 V-J signature distinguished ophthalmopathy from stable hyperthyroidism, reaching roughly 88% sensitivity and 81% to 83% specificity in cross-validation and 80%/75% in testing. In validation, the model predicted progression to ophthalmopathy with over 65% sensitivity and roughly 75% specificity, a median of about six months before onset. To identify distinguishing TCR V-J signatures, a discovery cohort of around 100 patients was used, comprising roughly 45 with Graves' ophthalmopathy and 55 to 65 with stable Graves' hyperthyroidism. Prospective prediction of ophthalmopathy was tested in an independent validation cohort of approximately 19 hyperthyroidism patients and 17 patients who later progressed to ophthalmopathy. For training and testing, the 100 or so patients in the discovery cohort were randomly divided in a 7:3 ratio. The study also compared thyroid tissue and blood T-cell repertoires from 6 or 7 Graves' hyperthyroidism patients. After blood sampling, hyperthyroidism patients were treated with methimazole at a starting dose of 30 mg daily, and ophthalmopathy patients were treated with high-dose intravenous methylprednisolone. A second multiplex PCR round built the libraries, followed by size selection and purification. Libraries were sequenced paired-end with 100 bp reads on an Illumina HiSeq2000. SOAPnuke was used to process the raw data, throwing out any read that contained adapters or uncalled bases, had a mean Phred below 15, or lacked an exact constant-primer or identifier match. COPE v1.2.5 was used to merge the high-quality paired reads, and each unique nucleotide sequence was defined as a clonotype. MiTCR v1.1 was used to align clonotypes to the IMGT TRBV, TRBD and TRBJ reference segments. The analysis was restricted to V-J combinations with a frequency above 0.0001, which together covered 99% to 99.2% of the repertoires. A TCS score was defined as the ratio of F50 (clonal expansion) to E x V (chaos), with BLOSUM62-based TCRdist applied between CDR3 peptides within each V-J. Welch's t-statistics and random forest reduced 500 to 550 V-J features to 13, which were used in a naive Bayes classifier (R e1071). Sample size was not statistically predetermined, and investigators were not blinded to group allocation. The paper describes TCR Vbeta CDR3 sequencing of around 130 peripheral blood samples, made up of 43 ophthalmopathy patients, around 73 hyperthyroidism patients and some 17 progressor patients.

The TCR was taken from a woman aged 30 to 39 with Graves disease. Donor details come from another sample of the same person, matched by shared clones. The source was peripheral blood mononuclear cells (PBMCs), collected at new diagnosis, from a patient treated with antithyroid drugs. The chain couples TRBV15 to TRBJ2-7; the D gene is not confidently resolved. The CDR3 reads as follows: CATSRGLESYDEQYF. The DNA is as follows: TGTGCCACCAGCAGGGGCCTAGAGAGCTACGACGAGCAGTACTTC.